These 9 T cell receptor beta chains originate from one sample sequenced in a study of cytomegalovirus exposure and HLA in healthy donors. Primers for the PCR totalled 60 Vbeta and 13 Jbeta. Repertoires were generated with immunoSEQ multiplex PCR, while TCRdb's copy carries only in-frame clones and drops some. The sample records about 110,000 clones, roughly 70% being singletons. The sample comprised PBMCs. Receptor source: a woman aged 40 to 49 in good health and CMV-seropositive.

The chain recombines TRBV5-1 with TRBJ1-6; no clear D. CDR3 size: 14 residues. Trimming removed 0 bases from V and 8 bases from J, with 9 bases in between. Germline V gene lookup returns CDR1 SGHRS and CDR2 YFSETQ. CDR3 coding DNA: TGCGCCAGCAGCTTGGGGGAGACTCATTCACCCCTCCACTTT. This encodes CASSLGETHSPLHF.

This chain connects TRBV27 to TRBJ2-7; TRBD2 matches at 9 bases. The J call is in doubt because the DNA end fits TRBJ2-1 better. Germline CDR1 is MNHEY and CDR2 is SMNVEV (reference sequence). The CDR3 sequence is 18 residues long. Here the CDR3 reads CASRDERGVLGSYNEQFF. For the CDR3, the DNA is TGTGCCAGCAGAGACGAGCGGGGGGTCCTAGGCTCCTACAATGAGCAGTTCTTC.

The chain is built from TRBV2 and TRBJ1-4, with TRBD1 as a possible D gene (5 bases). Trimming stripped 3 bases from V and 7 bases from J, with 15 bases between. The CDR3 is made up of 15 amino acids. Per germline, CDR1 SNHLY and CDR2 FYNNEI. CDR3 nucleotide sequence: TGTGCCAGCAGTGAGAGTAGGACACATATTGAAAAACTGTTTTTT. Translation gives CASSESRTHIEKLFF.

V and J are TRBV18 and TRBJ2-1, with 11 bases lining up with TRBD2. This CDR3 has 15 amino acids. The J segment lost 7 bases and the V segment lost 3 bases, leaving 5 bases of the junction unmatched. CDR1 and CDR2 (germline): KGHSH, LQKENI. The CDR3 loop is CASSPPGLAANEQFF. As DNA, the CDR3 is TGTGCCAGCTCACCTCCGGGACTAGCGGCGAATGAGCAGTTCTTC.

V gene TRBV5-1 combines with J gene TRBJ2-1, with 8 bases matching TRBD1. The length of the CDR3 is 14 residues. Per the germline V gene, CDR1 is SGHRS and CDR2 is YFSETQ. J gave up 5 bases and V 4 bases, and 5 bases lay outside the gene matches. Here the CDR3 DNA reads TGCGCCAGCAGCCGGACAGGGCAAAACAATGAGCAGTTCTTC. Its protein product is CASSRTGQNNEQFF. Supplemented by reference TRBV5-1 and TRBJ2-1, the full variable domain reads KAGVTQTPRYLIKTRGQQVTLSCSPISGHRSVSWYQQTPGQGLQFLFEYFSETQRNKGNFPGRFSGRQFSNSRSEMNVSTLELGDSALYLCASSRTGQNNEQFFGPGTRLTVL.

CDR3 sequence: CASSQDRGNTEAFF. CDR3 in DNA: TGCGCCAGCAGCCAAGACAGGGGGAACACTGAAGCTTTCTTT. The chain combines TRBV4-3 with TRBJ1-1; the D gene is possibly TRBD1 (6 bases). Looked up from germline, CDR1 is LGHNA and CDR2 is YSLEER. V was pared by 0 bases and J by 1 base, with 6 bases between. The CDR3 spans 14 residues.

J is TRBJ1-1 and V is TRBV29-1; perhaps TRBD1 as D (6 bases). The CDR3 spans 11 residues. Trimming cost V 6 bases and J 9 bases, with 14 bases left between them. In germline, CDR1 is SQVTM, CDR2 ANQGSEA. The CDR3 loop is CSVGHGPKAFF. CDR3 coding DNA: TGCAGCGTGGGACACGGCCCGAAAGCTTTCTTT. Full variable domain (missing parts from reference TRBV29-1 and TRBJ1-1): SAVISQKPSRDICQRGTSLTIQCQVDSQVTMMFWYRQQPGQSLTLIATANQGSEATYESGFVIDKFPISRPNLTFSTLTVSNMSPEDSSIYLCSVGHGPKAFFGQGTRLTVV.

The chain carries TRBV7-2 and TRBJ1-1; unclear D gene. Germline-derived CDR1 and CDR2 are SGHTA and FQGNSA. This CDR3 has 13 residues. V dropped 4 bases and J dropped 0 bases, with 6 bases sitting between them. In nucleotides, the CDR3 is TGTGCCAGCAGCTCAACTATGAACACTGAAGCTTTCTTT. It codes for CASSSTMNTEAFF.

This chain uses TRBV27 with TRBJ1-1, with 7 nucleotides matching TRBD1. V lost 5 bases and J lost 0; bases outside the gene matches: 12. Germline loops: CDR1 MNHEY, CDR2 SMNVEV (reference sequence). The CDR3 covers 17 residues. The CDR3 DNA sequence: TGTGCCAGCAGTACCGTCCCGGGACAGCGCCTGAACACTGAAGCTTTCTTT. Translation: CASSTVPGQRLNTEAFF.